This entry describes one TCR beta chain. The treatment here: oral pan-JAK inhibitor, 5-10 mg twice daily. These data originate in a study of CD8+ T cells in alopecia areata. Investigators isolated RNA and reverse transcribed it into cDNA to act as the sequencing template. Some clones are missing from TCRdb's copy, which holds only in-frame ones; the method was immunoSEQ multiplex PCR. The data hold tens of thousands of clones, with under 60% observed a single time. CDR3 length: 17 residues. CDR1 SGHVS and CDR2 FQNEAQ come from the germline V gene. Trimming removed 1 base at V and 1 base at J, with 17 bases between.

The TCR was taken from a human donor with alopecia areata. The sequences come from CD8+ T cells sorted from blood, collected at roughly week 38, from a patient treated with tofacitinib. The V gene is TRBV7-8, the J gene TRBJ2-7; no firm D call. DNA for the CDR3: TGTGCCAGCAGCTTAGTCCCCGGATCAGACTCGTCCTACGAGCAGTACTTC. This codes for CASSLVPGSDSSYEQYF.